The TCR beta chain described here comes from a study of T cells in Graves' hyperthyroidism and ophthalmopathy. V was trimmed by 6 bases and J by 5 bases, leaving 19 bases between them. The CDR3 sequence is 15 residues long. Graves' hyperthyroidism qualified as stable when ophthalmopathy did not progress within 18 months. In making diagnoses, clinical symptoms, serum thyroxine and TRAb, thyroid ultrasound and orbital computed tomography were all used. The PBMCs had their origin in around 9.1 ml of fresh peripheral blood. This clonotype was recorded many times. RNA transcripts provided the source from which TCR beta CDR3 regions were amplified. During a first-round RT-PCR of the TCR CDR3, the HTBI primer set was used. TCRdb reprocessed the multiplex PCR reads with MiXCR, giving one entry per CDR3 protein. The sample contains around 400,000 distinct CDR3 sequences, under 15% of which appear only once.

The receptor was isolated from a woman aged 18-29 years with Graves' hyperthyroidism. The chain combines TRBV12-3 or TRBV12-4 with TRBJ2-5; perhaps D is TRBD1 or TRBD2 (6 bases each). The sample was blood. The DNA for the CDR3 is TGTGCCAGCAGCCCACCCCACGGGGGCGCGGAGACCCAGTACTTC. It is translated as CASSPPHGGAETQYF.